This T cell receptor (beta chain) stems from a study of T cell responses to AZD1222 COVID-19 vaccine. General study points: Spike-specific TCR breadth and depth grew following two AZD1222 doses.

The CDR3 extends over 15 amino acids. Germline CDR1 MDHEN, CDR2 SYDVKM. Trimming shortened V by 6 bases and J by 0 bases, and 11 bases separated the two germline ends. Clones were sequenced by immunoSEQ multiplex PCR, and TCRdb holds only the in-frame ones, with some missing. The sample consists of about 150,000 clones, around 90% of them appearing once. On this clone itself: What it binds is unknown.

J is TRBJ2-2 and V is TRBV28, with D hard to call. This clonotype was sampled from an adult who received the AZD1222 COVID-19 vaccine. Sequences were derived from peripheral blood, sampled 28 days after the second AZD1222 dose. The CDR3 is CASSPVGPNTGELFF. In DNA form, the CDR3 reads TGTGCCAGCAGCCCGGTCGGACCGAACACCGGGGAGCTGTTTTTT. The entire variable domain, with the rest obtained from reference TRBV28 and TRBJ2-2, is as follows: DVKVTQSSRYLVKRTGEKVFLECVQDMDHENMFWYRQDPGLGLRLIYFSYDVKMKEKGDIPEGYSVSREKKERFSLILESASTNQTSMYLCASSPVGPNTGELFFGEGSRLTVL.